The 16 T cell receptor beta chains below were found in one sample sequenced in a study of shared clonotypes between healthy human individuals (dated by TCRdb to 2020 to 2021). Libraries were made using the immunoSEQ multiplex PCR assay. The table was pulled from immuneACCESS by TCRdb, which kept in-frame rearrangements only. Such tables lose some clones; where checked, under half of the loss comes from unresolved V genes, and the rest has no known cause. In all, the sample holds roughly 1.4 million clones, and 98% to 99% of those were seen once. The ten largest clones represent around 0.38% of the sample. The sequencing input was naive CD4+ T cells sorted from blood. The cell subset or site label, read with the paper, signifies: CD45RA+ positively selected. The receptors were sampled from a man between 25 and 39 years old in good health.

This clone was seen once. The chain uses TRBV19 and TRBJ1-5; 10 bases match TRBD1. Germline CDR1 and CDR2: LNHDA and SQIVND (reference sequence). The CDR3 covers 17 residues. Germline trimming cut 5 bases from V and 0 bases from J; bases unmatched to any gene: 7. CDR3 coding DNA: TGTGCCAGTAGTCGAGGACAGGGGGGCTATAGCAATCAGCCCCAGCATTTT. Its translation: CASSRGQGGYSNQPQHF. The full variable domain, its missing parts supplied by reference TRBV19 and TRBJ1-5, is DGGITQSPKYLFRKEGQNVTLSCEQNLNHDAMYWYRQDPGQGLRLIYYSQIVNDFQKGDIAEGYSVSREKKESFPLTVTSAQKNPTAFYLCASSRGQGGYSNQPQHFGDGTRLSIL.

The chain carries TRBV20-1 and TRBJ2-7; D gene ambiguous. Germline V lookup: CDR1 DFQATT, CDR2 SNEGSKA (reference sequence). Trimming shortened V by 6 bases and J by 4 bases, and 10 bases separated the two germline ends. This CDR3 is built from 11 residues. This CDR3 is CSALTGYEQYF. Written as DNA, the CDR3 is TGCAGTGCCTTGACTGGTTACGAGCAGTACTTC.

The chain recombines TRBV20-1 with TRBJ1-4, with D hard to call. Germline V lookup: CDR1 DFQATT, CDR2 SNEGSKA (reference sequence). This CDR3 comprises 11 residues. The V gene lost 6 bases and the J gene lost 8 bases, with 10 bases spanning the gap. Here the CDR3 reads CSAKRGEKLFF. The CDR3 region has the DNA TGCAGTGCCAAACGAGGGGAAAAACTGTTTTTT.

The CDR3 DNA is TGCGCCAGCAGCAACGGGAACACCGGGGAGCTGTTTTTT. Protein product: CASSNGNTGELFF. V is TRBV5-1 and J is TRBJ2-2, with unresolved D. The ends were cut back, 4 bases at V and 1 base at J, with 5 bases in the middle. The germline CDR1 and CDR2 sequences are SGHRS and YFSETQ. CDR3 length: 13 residues.

The V and J genes are TRBV5-5 and TRBJ2-7; 7 nucleotides match TRBD1. V dropped 0 bases and J dropped 3; count of bases not matched to a gene: 6. Germline values: CDR1 SGHKS, CDR2 YYEKEE (reference sequence). The CDR3 covers 15 residues. CDR3 in amino acids: CASSLEGTVLYEQYF. CDR3 nucleotides: TGTGCCAGCAGCTTGGAAGGGACAGTGCTCTACGAGCAGTACTTC.

The chain combines TRBV5-4 with TRBJ2-7, with TRBD2 as a possible D gene (5 bases). The germline V gene encodes CDR1 SGHNT and CDR2 YYREEE (reference sequence). V was shortened by 4 bases and J by 1 base, with 12 bases between the two germline ends. The CDR3 consists of 14 residues. CDR3 sequence reads: CASSPRTGSYEQYF. The CDR3 nucleotides are TGTGCCAGCAGCCCGCGGACGGGATCCTACGAGCAGTACTTC.

The chain combines TRBV5-1 with TRBJ2-7; 9 bases match TRBD1. Per germline, CDR1 SGHRS and CDR2 YFSETQ. The V and J ends lost 4 bases and 4 bases, in that order; junction bases with no gene match: 6. The CDR3 extends over 14 amino acids. The CDR3 region is CASSNRQGGYEQYF. The CDR3 bases are TGCGCCAGCAGCAACAGACAGGGGGGTTACGAGCAGTACTTC.

The V gene is TRBV5-1, the J gene TRBJ2-1, with 13 bases lining up with TRBD2. Germline values: CDR1 SGHRS, CDR2 YFSETQ. V shed 3 bases and J 12 bases; nucleotides not matched to a gene: 15. The CDR3 contains 17 residues. The CDR3 DNA reads as TGCGCCAGCAGCTCGTTAAATCCGGGACTAGCGGGGAGAGGGCAGTTCTTC. This gives the protein CASSSLNPGLAGRGQFF.

V and J are TRBV10-1 and TRBJ2-3; tentatively, D is TRBD1 (5 bases). The V end was cut by 4 bases, the J end by 0 bases, with 8 bases between. CDR3 length equals 14 residues. In germline, CDR1 is WNHNN, CDR2 SYGVQD (reference sequence). Written as DNA, the CDR3 is TGCGCCAGCAGTGTGTCAGGGAGCACAGATACGCAGTATTTT. This gives the protein CASSVSGSTDTQYF.

The chain joins TRBV15 to TRBJ2-1; 8 positions match TRBD2. Losses at the gene ends were 0 bases for V and 6 bases for J; bases not matched to a gene: 4. This CDR3 region has 15 residues. Germline V gene data show CDR1 as LNHNV and CDR2 as YYDKDF (reference sequence). The CDR3 region is CATSRDPAGVNEQFF. The CDR3 bases are TGTGCCACCAGCAGAGATCCAGCGGGAGTCAATGAGCAGTTCTTC.

In this sample, this clone turned up once. The chain links TRBV11-2 to TRBJ2-5; D not resolved. The CDR3 totals 14 residues. Germline V lookup: CDR1 SGHAT, CDR2 FQNNGV. V gave up 8 bases and J gave up 10 bases, with 23 bases separating them. The CDR3 DNA follows: TGTGCCAGCCTGGATTCATCCAAACCGGCCGGCCAGTACTTC. Translating it yields CASLDSSKPAGQYF.

V is TRBV5-8 and J is TRBJ2-3, with D uncertain. V gave up 6 bases and J gave up 3 bases, with 8 bases separating them. The V gene's germline CDR1 is SGHTS and CDR2 YDEGEE. The CDR3 length is 12 residues. The CDR3 sequence is CASNKMTDTQYF. The CDR3 DNA reads TGTGCCAGCAATAAAATGACAGATACGCAGTATTTT.

As concerns this clone: The same CDR3 also results from other DNA sequences found in this sample. V gene TRBV9 combines with J gene TRBJ2-2; no clear D gene. The CDR3 has 13 amino acids. Germline CDR1 reads SGDLS; CDR2 reads YYNGEE. V was clipped by 1 base and J by 3 bases, with 4 bases between them. CDR3 region: CASSVLDTGELFF. The CDR3 region has the DNA TGTGCCAGCAGCGTATTGGACACCGGGGAGCTGTTTTTT. Looking up the rest from reference TRBV9 and TRBJ2-2 gives the full variable domain: DSGVTQTPKHLITATGQRVTLRCSPRSGDLSVYWYQQSLDQGLQFLIQYYNGEERAKGNILERFSAQQFPDLHSELNLSSLELGDSALYFCASSVLDTGELFFGEGSRLTVL.

The DNA for the CDR3 is TGTGCCAGCAGCGTAACGACTAGCGGGAAGACTAGCACAGATACGCAGTATTTT. It is translated as CASSVTTSGKTSTDTQYF. V gene TRBV9 combines with J gene TRBJ2-3; 11 nucleotides line up with TRBD2. Germline V lookup: CDR1 SGDLS, CDR2 YYNGEE. V dropped 1 base and J dropped 0; count of bases not matched to a gene: 7. This CDR3 is 18 amino acids long.

V usage is TRBV7-2 and J usage is TRBJ2-5; no firm D call. There are 13 residues in the CDR3. V was shortened by 1 base and J by 5 bases, with 8 bases between the two germline ends. CDR1 is SGHTA, CDR2 FQGNSA, per germline. CDR3 residues: CASSLGYGETQYF. DNA of the CDR3: TGTGCCAGCAGCTTAGGATATGGGGAGACCCAGTACTTC.

The chain combines TRBV10-3 with TRBJ1-1, with 10 bases lining up with TRBD1. This CDR3 is 17 amino acids long. With V trimmed by 3 bases and J by 5 bases, 12 bases remained unmatched. The germline CDR1 and CDR2 sequences are ENHRY and SYGVKD. The CDR3 DNA reads as TGTGCCATCAGTGATAGACAGGGGGCGCGGGGTGTGACTGAAGCTTTCTTT. Amino acid sequence: CAISDRQGARGVTEAFF.